The 19 T cell receptor beta chains below all came from one sample that was sequenced in a study of read filtering for tumor transcriptome and immune sequencing (dated by TCRdb to the early 2020s). These reads were obtained on an Illumina HiSeq 4000. TCR libraries were constructed from roughly 0.4 ug RNA using the Immunoverse kit, and molecular barcoded adaptors covering alpha/delta and beta/gamma chains were employed. Using fastp at Q25 and MiXCR, TCRdb reprocessed the public reads and kept productive beta chains. Each entry is one CDR3 protein sequence, shown with its most common DNA and genes. This sample lists tens of thousands of distinct CDR3 sequences; roughly 15% were detected once. 18% of the sample goes to the ten largest clones. The source material was a population of CD138-negative cells sorted from bone marrow. Per the publication, the cell subset or site label means: bone marrow mononuclear cells depleted of CD138+ plasma/myeloma cells by negative magnetic selection. The receptors shown here come from a donor at least 40 years old with multiple myeloma.

The table lists this clonotype with many counts. The chain carries TRBV20-1 and TRBJ2-1; perhaps TRBD2 as D (7 bases). Trimming stripped 3 bases from V and 8 bases from J, with 20 bases between. The CDR3 covers 15 residues. Germline V gene lookup returns CDR1 DFQATT and CDR2 SNEGSKA (reference sequence). DNA of the CDR3: TGCAGTGCTAGTGCCCCGTCACGGGGGGCTGATGAGCAGTTCTTC. Translation: CSASAPSRGADEQFF.

This clonotype occurred a few times. One end of the junction fails to match germline, which may point to a read error. The genes are TRBV7-7 and TRBJ2-1; 14 bases align to TRBD2. CDR1 and CDR2 (germline): SSHAT, FNYEAQ (reference sequence). This CDR3 contains 16 residues. The CDR3 nucleotides are TGTGCTAGCAGCCCGTGGACTAGCGGGGGGCAGAATGAGCAGTTCTTC. Translated: CASSPWTSGGQNEQFF.

This clonotype was picked up a small number of times. This chain links TRBV19 with TRBJ2-7; TRBD1 is a possible D gene (5 bases). Germline values: CDR1 LNHDA, CDR2 SQIVND (reference sequence). The CDR3 has 12 amino acids. Trimming cost V 6 bases and J 3 bases, with 9 bases left between them. Here the CDR3 DNA reads TGTGCCAGTAGCGATCAGGGCTACGAGCAGTACTTC. Encoded protein: CASSDQGYEQYF. Full variable domain (outside the CDR3, taken from reference TRBV19 and TRBJ2-7): DGGITQSPKYLFRKEGQNVTLSCEQNLNHDAMYWYRQDPGQGLRLIYYSQIVNDFQKGDIAEGYSVSREKKESFPLTVTSAQKNPTAFYLCASSDQGYEQYFGPGTRLTVT.

A few counts support this clonotype. A much larger clonotype is one base distant, so this may be a read error. This CDR3 is missing its conserved last phenylalanine or tryptophan, likely due to a read error. The limits of the CDR3 on the DNA are not certain, so only TCRdb's listed CDR3 is given. The chain has TRBV7-3 and TRBJ2-1; the table assigns TRBD2, which was not confirmed against the DNA. The CDR3 numbers 13 amino acids, ends counted. Germline assignment: CDR1 SGHTA and CDR2 FQGTGA. The CDR3 is CASSLGEDYEQSL.

This sequence joins TRBV4-1 and TRBJ1-1; the match to TRBD1 covers 8 bases. The CDR3 has 17 amino acids. Germline CDR1 MGHRA, CDR2 YSYEKL. The J segment lost 3 bases and the V segment lost 2 bases, leaving 11 bases of the junction unmatched. CDR3 loop: CASSQYRTGTGDTEAFF. The DNA of the CDR3 is TGCGCCAGCAGCCAATATCGGACAGGGACCGGGGACACTGAAGCTTTCTTT.

This clonotype was observed many times. The CDR3 loop reads CASSLGLAGETQYF. The DNA for the CDR3 is TGTGCCAGCAGCTTAGGGCTAGCGGGAGAGACCCAGTACTTC. This chain joins TRBV11-2 and TRBJ2-5; 8 bases align to TRBD2. Germline values: CDR1 SGHAT, CDR2 FQNNGV. The CDR3 totals 14 residues. V shed 1 base, J shed 4 bases, and the junction held 2 bases outside the gene matches.

This clonotype was detected many times. The J gene is TRBJ1-5, the V gene TRBV20-1; 8 bases align to TRBD1. Trimming removed 0 bases from V and 4 bases from J; junction bases left unmatched: 5. The CDR3 has 15 amino acids. Germline CDR1 DFQATT, CDR2 SNEGSKA (reference sequence). Here the CDR3 DNA reads TGCAGTGCTAGAGATACCGACAGGGGAAATCAGCCCCAGCATTTT. Its translation: CSARDTDRGNQPQHF.

This clonotype was seen many times. The chain uses TRBV14 and TRBJ2-5, with D possibly matching TRBD1 (6 bases). This CDR3 has 19 residues. V lost 0 bases, J lost 0 bases, and 20 bases lay in between. CDR1 and CDR2 from the germline V gene are SGHDN and FVKESK. The CDR3 nucleotides are TGTGCCAGCAGCCAAGAACCGGGCTGGCAGGGGAAGTACCAAGAGACCCAGTACTTC. Translated: CASSQEPGWQGKYQETQYF.

This clonotype was counted at least ten times. V gene TRBV4-1 combines with J gene TRBJ1-1; D is unresolved. The CDR3 runs 17 residues. V dropped 3 bases and J dropped 4 bases, with 21 bases sitting between them. Looked up from germline, CDR1 is MGHRA and CDR2 is YSYEKL. CDR3 in DNA: TGCGCCAGCAGCCATCGCCCCGGGAGGGCCATGGGCACTGAAGCTTTCTTT. This translates into CASSHRPGRAMGTEAFF.

In this sample, this clonotype turned up many times. The chain combines TRBV4-1 with TRBJ1-4; D remains ambiguous. Germline V gives CDR1 MGHRA, CDR2 YSYEKL. The CDR3 loop spans 16 amino acids. Trimming took off 1 base at V and 3 bases at J, with 12 bases between the two ends. The CDR3 DNA follows: TGCGCCAGCAGCCAAGGGCGTTCAGTAGCTAATGAAAAACTGTTTTTT. As protein: CASSQGRSVANEKLFF.

As for this clonotype: This may come from a read error, since a much larger clone is one base off. The V and J genes are TRBV7-9 and TRBJ1-5; D possibly corresponds to TRBD1 (5 bases). Looked up from germline, CDR1 is SEHNR and CDR2 is FQNEAQ (reference sequence). This CDR3 region has 12 residues. The CDR3 region has the DNA TGTGCCAGCAGCTTTGGGGGTCAGCCCCGGCATTTT. Amino acids: CASSFGGQPRHF.

This clonotype was seen repeatedly, ten times or more. Written as DNA, the CDR3 is TGCGCCAGCAGCCTTCGATTTCGGACCGGGGAGCTGTTTTTT. As protein: CASSLRFRTGELFF. This chain connects TRBV4-1 to TRBJ2-2; D is uncertain. The V end was cut by 4 bases, the J end by 5 bases, with 11 bases between. The CDR3 runs to 14 residues. Germline lookup yields CDR1 MGHRA and CDR2 YSYEKL.

This clonotype appeared many times. The chain combines TRBV7-9 with TRBJ2-3; D is unclear. The CDR3 contains 12 residues. V was pared by 4 bases and J by 9 bases, with 11 bases between. The germline V gene encodes CDR1 SEHNR and CDR2 FQNEAQ (reference sequence). The CDR3 region is CASSSSIETQYF. The CDR3 bases are TGTGCCAGCAGCTCATCAATAGAAACGCAGTATTTT. The full variable domain, in which reference TRBV7-9 and TRBJ2-3 provide the parts outside the CDR3, is DTGVSQNPRHKITKRGQNVTFRCDPISEHNRLYWYRQTLGQGPEFLTYFQNEAQLEKSRLLSDRFSAERPKGSFSTLEIQRTEQGDSAMYLCASSSSIETQYFGPGTRLTVL.

This clonotype came up many times. The chain joins TRBV7-2 to TRBJ1-1, with D possibly matching TRBD1 (5 bases). Trimming cost V 3 bases and J 4 bases, with 12 bases left between them. The germline V gene encodes CDR1 SGHTA and CDR2 FQGNSA. This CDR3 comprises 14 residues. The CDR3 coding sequence is TGTGCCAGCAGCTTTATGGGGGGTGGCACTGAAGCTTTCTTT. Translation: CASSFMGGGTEAFF. Complete variable domain (other parts from reference TRBV7-2 and TRBJ1-1): GAGVSQSPSNKVTEKGKDVELRCDPISGHTALYWYRQSLGQGLEFLIYFQGNSAPDKSGLPSDRFSAERTGGSVSTLTIQRTQQEDSAVYLCASSFMGGGTEAFFGQGTRLTVV.

This clonotype was observed at least ten times. The chain couples TRBV2 to TRBJ2-3, with TRBD2 identical over 7 bases. The V and J ends lost 6 bases and 7 bases, in that order; junction bases with no gene match: 10. CDR3 length: 14 residues. Per germline, CDR1 SNHLY and CDR2 FYNNEI. CDR3 sequence: CASRQRGEGNTQYF. The CDR3 DNA reads TGTGCCAGCAGACAGCGGGGCGAAGGAAATACGCAGTATTTT.

This clonotype was detected ten times or more. The V and J genes are TRBV20-1 and TRBJ1-1; D remains unclear. This CDR3 has 13 residues. Looked up from germline, CDR1 is DFQATT and CDR2 is SNEGSKA (reference sequence). Trimming removed 6 bases from V and 0 bases from J, with 11 bases in between. CDR3 nucleotide sequence: TGCAGTGCCCCTCGCAGGATGAACACTGAAGCTTTCTTT. It yields the protein CSAPRRMNTEAFF.

The V call is TRBV7-9, the J call TRBJ2-3; 14 bases agree with TRBD2. In germline, CDR1 is SEHNR, CDR2 FQNEAQ (reference sequence). The V gene end was trimmed by 3 bases and the J gene end by 10 bases; junction bases not matched to a gene: 6. The CDR3 length is 15 residues. The CDR3 DNA reads as TGTGCCAGCAGCTTGGGACTAGCGGGGGTAAATGCGCAGTATTTT. Translation gives CASSLGLAGVNAQYF.

The V and J genes are TRBV11-1 and TRBJ2-5; the match to TRBD1 covers 7 bases. CDR3 length: 13 amino acids. V lost 5 bases to trimming and J lost 8 bases; unmatched junction nucleotides: 8. Germline lookup yields CDR1 SGHAT and CDR2 FQDESV (reference sequence). Here the CDR3 DNA reads TGTGCCAGCAGCCTCGACAGGGTTCGAACCCAGTACTTC. This translates into CASSLDRVRTQYF.

Details on this clonotype: A much bigger clone sits one base away, suggesting this may be a read error. V is TRBV2 and J is TRBJ1-5; D perhaps matches TRBD1 (6 bases). Germline assignment: CDR1 SNHLY and CDR2 FYNNEI. The CDR3 spans 16 residues. The CDR3 bases are TGTGCCAGCAGTGTGGGGGGGGCAGCAGGTTATCAGCCCCGGCATTTT. This sequence encodes CASSVGGAAGYQPRHF.